This T cell receptor (beta chain) was observed in a study of regulatory T cells in long-lasting Graves disease. Study-wide results and caveats: Persistent disease samples used TRBV28, TRBJ1-2 and TRBJ2-5 preferentially. Because few samples were included, accuracy may have been lower.

Many counts were recorded for this clonotype. What it binds is not known. iRepertoire HTBI primers and Arm-PCR of CDR3 regions built TCR beta libraries. One entry per CDR3 protein, called by TCRdb with MiXCR from the multiplex PCR reads. The data show fewer than 350,000 distinct CDR3 sequences, 18% seen once. Time point indicated: newly diagnosed GD, antithyroid drugs for less than 3 months. Researchers made the TCR library from RNA that was extracted from PBMCs. Germline V lookup: CDR1 DFQATT, CDR2 SNEGSKA (reference sequence). The CDR3 covers 18 residues. V lost 0 bases and J lost 3, with 24 bases in between.

The gene calls are TRBV20-1 and TRBJ2-7; D possibly corresponds to TRBD2 (5 bases). The material sequenced was peripheral blood mononuclear cells (PBMCs), taken at new diagnosis, from a patient treated with antithyroid drugs. The sequence was collected from a female donor with Graves disease. The CDR3 loop reads CSARDRGKNSPPYYEQYF. CDR3 DNA: TGCAGTGCTAGAGATAGAGGGAAGAATAGTCCCCCATACTACGAGCAGTACTTC.